This T cell receptor beta chain was found in a study of T cell responses to AZD1222 COVID-19 vaccine. This table comes from immunoSEQ multiplex PCR, and its TCRdb copy is limited to in-frame clones, with some not included. This listing includes over 140,000 clones. From germline, CDR1 is SEHNR and CDR2 FQNEAQ (reference sequence). V was clipped by 2 bases and J by 4 bases; unmatched bases: 16. The CDR3 spans 18 residues. The rearrangement uses TRBV7-9 and TRBJ2-5, with 7 bases aligning to TRBD2. Sequencing used peripheral blood. The origin of this receptor is an adult in good health. Here the CDR3 DNA reads TGTGCCAGCAGCTTATCTACCGGTCGTGAAGGGAGGGCAGAGACCCAGTACTTC. The encoded protein is CASSLSTGREGRAETQYF.